The 9 T cell receptor beta chains given below trace back to one sample, sequenced in a study of blood T cell repertoires in COVID-19. Profiling relied on immunoSEQ multiplex PCR, and the TCRdb table lists in-frame clones only, not all of them. Of roughly 140,000 clones listed, approximately 87% are singletons. The sequenced material came from peripheral blood. These receptor sequences come from a middle-aged woman with acute or convalescent COVID-19.

This clone was picked up one time. The chain links TRBV7-9 to TRBJ1-2, with a weak D call TRBD1 (6 bases). Germline CDR1 and CDR2: SEHNR and FQNEAQ (reference sequence). Trimming left V 0 bases short and J 11 bases short, with 16 bases between. The CDR3 totals 14 residues. The chain's CDR3 is CASSLARGLLPYTF. Written as DNA, the CDR3 is TGTGCCAGCAGCTTAGCGCGGGGGCTGCTACCTTACACCTTC.

The DNA for the CDR3 is TGTGCCAGCAGCCAAGTTTATCCAGCGGGGATGAACACCGGGGAGCTGTTTTTT. Translating it yields CASSQVYPAGMNTGELFF. The rearrangement links TRBV3-1 (or the pseudogene TRBV3-2) to TRBJ2-2; 7 bases agree with TRBD2. V trimming: 1 base; J trimming: 1 base; junction bases outside the gene matches: 9. The CDR3 length is 18 residues. Germline V gene lookup returns CDR1 LGHDT and CDR2 YNNKEL (reference sequence).

This clone was seen only once. The rearrangement links TRBV5-4 to TRBJ1-3; 7 bases match TRBD1. The length of the CDR3 is 15 residues. Trimming cost V 2 bases and J 4 bases; bases outside gene matches: 6. Per germline, CDR1 SGHNT and CDR2 YYREEE (reference sequence). The CDR3 DNA sequence: TGTGCCAGCAGCTTTGGACAGGCGGGGGGAAACACCATATATTTT. Its translation is CASSFGQAGGNTIYF.

The chain couples TRBV23-1 to TRBJ1-2, with 12 bases matching TRBD1. TRBV23-1 is an ORF for which the function is uncertain. This CDR3 is 16 amino acids long. V trimming: 3 bases; J trimming: 8 bases; junction bases outside the gene matches: 10. CDR3 region: CASSHLRDRGRGGYTF. CDR3 DNA sequence: TGCGCCAGCAGTCACCTCCGGGACAGGGGGCGCGGGGGCTACACCTTC.

The chain joins TRBV7-3 to TRBJ1-1, with 12 nucleotides matching TRBD1. The germline V gene encodes CDR1 SGHTA and CDR2 FQGTGA. Germline trimming cut 4 bases from V and 5 bases from J; bases unmatched to any gene: 5. The CDR3 is 15 amino acids. The CDR3: CASSSKGQGATEAFF. CDR3 coding DNA: TGTGCCAGCAGCTCAAAGGGACAGGGGGCGACTGAAGCTTTCTTT.

The gene calls are TRBV19 and TRBJ2-3; D not certain. CDR3 length: 15 residues. Germline V gives CDR1 LNHDA, CDR2 SQIVND (reference sequence). Trimming took 5 bases from V and 2 from J, leaving 14 bases between them. The CDR3 DNA reads TGTGCCAGTAGTTCCGTCGCGGCCTCCACAGATACGCAGTATTTT. Amino acid sequence: CASSSVAASTDTQYF.

This clone showed up just once. This sequence joins TRBV3-1 (or the pseudogene TRBV3-2) and TRBJ1-6, with TRBD1 identical over 8 bases. Per the germline V gene, CDR1 is LGHDT and CDR2 is YNNKEL (reference sequence). This CDR3 has 17 residues. V was clipped by 2 bases and J by 8 bases; unmatched bases: 11. CDR3 in amino acids: CASSQTLDRGLDSPLHF. CDR3 coding DNA: TGTGCCAGCAGCCAAACCCTAGACAGGGGCCTAGATTCACCCCTCCACTTT.

V gene TRBV27 combines with J gene TRBJ1-3; no definite D call. V shed 6 bases and J shed 2 bases, with 8 bases lying between them. Germline assignment: CDR1 MNHEY and CDR2 SMNVEV (reference sequence). This CDR3 has 13 residues. The chain's CDR3 is CASRRQAGNTIYF. The CDR3 region has the DNA TGTGCCAGCAGGAGGCAAGCTGGAAACACCATATATTTT.

This chain links TRBV7-9 with TRBJ1-2; D gene ambiguous. This CDR3 spans 15 amino acids. The V end was cut by 5 bases, the J end by 6 bases, with 19 bases between. Germline V lookup: CDR1 SEHNR, CDR2 FQNEAQ (reference sequence). The CDR3 loop reads CASSHSEAVADGYTF. In nucleotides, the CDR3 is TGTGCCAGCAGCCACTCCGAGGCAGTTGCGGATGGCTACACCTTC.